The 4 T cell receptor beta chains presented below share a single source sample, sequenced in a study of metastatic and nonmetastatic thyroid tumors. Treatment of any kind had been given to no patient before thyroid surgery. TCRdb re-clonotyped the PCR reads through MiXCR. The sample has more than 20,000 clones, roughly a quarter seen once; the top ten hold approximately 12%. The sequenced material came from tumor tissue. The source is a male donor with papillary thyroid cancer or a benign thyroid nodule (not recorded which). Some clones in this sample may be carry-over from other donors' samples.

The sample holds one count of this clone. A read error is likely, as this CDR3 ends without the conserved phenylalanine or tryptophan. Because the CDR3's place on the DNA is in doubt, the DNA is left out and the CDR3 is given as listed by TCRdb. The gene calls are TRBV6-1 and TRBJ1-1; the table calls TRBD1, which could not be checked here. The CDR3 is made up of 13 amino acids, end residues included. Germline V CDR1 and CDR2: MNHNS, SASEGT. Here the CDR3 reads CASTRQGSAEAIY.

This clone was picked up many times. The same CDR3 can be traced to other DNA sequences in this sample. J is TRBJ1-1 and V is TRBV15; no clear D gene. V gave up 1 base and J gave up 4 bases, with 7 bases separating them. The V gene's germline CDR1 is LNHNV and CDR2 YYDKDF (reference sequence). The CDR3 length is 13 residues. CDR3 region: CATSRVTLTEAFF. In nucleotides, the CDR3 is TGTGCCACCAGCAGAGTTACACTCACTGAAGCTTTCTTT. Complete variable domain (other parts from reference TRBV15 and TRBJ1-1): DAMVIQNPRYQVTQFGKPVTLSCSQTLNHNVMYWYQQKSSQAPKLLFHYYDKDFNNEADTPDNFQSRRPNTSFCFLDIRSPGLGDTAMYLCATSRVTLTEAFFGQGTRLTVV.

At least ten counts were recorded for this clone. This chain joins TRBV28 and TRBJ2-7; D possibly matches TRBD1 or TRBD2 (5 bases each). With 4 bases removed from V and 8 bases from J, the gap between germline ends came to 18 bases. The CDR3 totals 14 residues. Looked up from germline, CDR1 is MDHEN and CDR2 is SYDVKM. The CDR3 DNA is TGTGCCAGCAGTTGGAGTCAGGGAGTACGCAAGCAGTACTTC. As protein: CASSWSQGVRKQYF.

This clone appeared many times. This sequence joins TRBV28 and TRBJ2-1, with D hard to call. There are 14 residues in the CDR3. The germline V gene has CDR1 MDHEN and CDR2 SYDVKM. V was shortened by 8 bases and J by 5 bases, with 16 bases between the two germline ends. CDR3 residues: CASVRGGFHNEQFF. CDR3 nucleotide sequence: TGTGCCAGCGTCCGCGGCGGCTTTCACAATGAGCAGTTCTTC.